A single sample gave rise to the 22 T cell receptor beta chains below, sequenced in a study of blood T cells in healthy people across ages. It was with a sample-barcoded 5' primer and a J-beta primer mix that a second PCR of roughly 6 to 11 cycles was run. Each CDR3 protein is one row after TCRdb ran MiXCR on the 5' RACE reads. The sample shows about 1,000,000 distinct CDR3 sequences, 35% to 50% of them seen only once. Specimen: blood. The receptor source for this set is a woman aged 55-69 years in good health.

The chain links TRBV28 to TRBJ2-5; 8 bases line up with TRBD1. The CDR3 is made up of 15 amino acids. V lost 5 bases to trimming and J lost 2 bases; unmatched junction nucleotides: 7. Germline-derived CDR1 and CDR2 are MDHEN and SYDVKM. The CDR3 is CASSAAGGRQETQYF. The CDR3 nucleotides are TGTGCCAGCAGTGCAGCAGGGGGCCGGCAAGAGACCCAGTACTTC.

The chain recombines TRBV5-1 with TRBJ2-1, with 11 bases lining up with TRBD2. The CDR3 loop spans 14 amino acids. J gave up 9 bases and V 0 bases, and 2 bases lay outside the gene matches. Germline V gene lookup returns CDR1 SGHRS and CDR2 YFSETQ. The CDR3 loop reads CASSLELAGAEQFF. In DNA, the CDR3 is TGCGCCAGCAGCTTGGAACTAGCGGGAGCTGAGCAGTTCTTC.

V gene TRBV20-1 combines with J gene TRBJ1-2; D unclear. The CDR3 is 15 residues long. Germline values: CDR1 DFQATT, CDR2 SNEGSKA (reference sequence). The germline V and J ends were trimmed by 0 bases and 4 bases, with 15 bases remaining between them. CDR3 coding DNA: TGCAGTGCTAGAGATCCCCTTCCGCAGCCCTATGGCTACACCTTC. It codes for CSARDPLPQPYGYTF.

This clonotype was counted ten times or more. The gene calls are TRBV7-6 and TRBJ2-7; 7 positions agree with TRBD2. The J segment lost 3 bases and the V segment lost 2 bases, leaving 7 bases of the junction unmatched. Germline loops: CDR1 SGHVS, CDR2 FNYEAQ. CDR3 length: 15 amino acids. CDR3 in amino acids: CASSLSPAGSYEQYF. The CDR3 DNA is TGTGCCAGCAGCTTATCCCCAGCGGGAAGCTACGAGCAGTACTTC. The complete variable domain, with remaining parts taken from reference TRBV7-6 and TRBJ2-7, reads GAGVSQSPRYKVTKRGQDVALRCDPISGHVSLYWYRQALGQGPEFLTYFNYEAQQDKSGLPNDRFSAERPEGSISTLTIQRTEQRDSAMYRCASSLSPAGSYEQYFGPGTRLTVT.

This chain joins TRBV27 and TRBJ2-3; the D gene is possibly TRBD1 (6 bases). The CDR3 has 11 amino acids. Germline V lookup: CDR1 MNHEY, CDR2 SMNVEV (reference sequence). The ends were cut back, 10 bases at V and 10 bases at J, with 15 bases in the middle. CDR3: CATKQGVAQYF. The CDR3 region has the DNA TGTGCCACCAAACAGGGAGTTGCGCAGTATTTT.

In its sample, this clonotype was seen once. One end of the junction fails to match germline, which may point to a read error. This chain uses TRBV13 with TRBJ2-5; no definite D call. The CDR3 is 14 residues long. Per germline, CDR1 PRHDT and CDR2 FYEKMQ (reference sequence). The CDR3 here is CASNLRGLQETQYF. CDR3 DNA sequence: TGTGCCAGCAACTTAAGAGGCCTCCAAGAGACCCAGTACTTC.

The chain links TRBV2 to TRBJ1-5; 9 bases map to TRBD1. The CDR3 sequence is 17 residues long. V shed 6 bases, J shed 5 bases, and the junction held 14 bases outside the gene matches. CDR1 is SNHLY, CDR2 FYNNEI, per germline. In DNA, the CDR3 is TGTGCCAGCAGGACCAGGGGTGGGACAGGGCCTCATCAGCCCCAGCATTTT. Its translation is CASRTRGGTGPHQPQHF.

Comments on this clonotype: A read error is possible here, since a much larger clone lies one base away. The chain combines TRBV10-3 with TRBJ2-3; D is uncertain. The germline V and J ends were trimmed by 8 bases and 0 bases, with 9 bases remaining between them. Germline V lookup: CDR1 ENHRY, CDR2 SYGVKD. This CDR3 comprises 13 residues. The CDR3 loop is CAIARRSTDTQYF. The CDR3 DNA follows: TGTGCCATCGCGAGGCGGAGCACAGATACGCAGTATTTT.

This clonotype was seen a handful of times. The chain couples TRBV12-3 or TRBV12-4 to TRBJ2-6; D uncertain. Deletions cut 4 bases from V and 2 bases from J, with 9 bases between. CDR3 length: 15 residues. CDR3 sequence reads: CASSSMGTGANVLTF. The CDR3 bases are TGTGCCAGCAGTTCGATGGGGACTGGGGCCAACGTCCTGACTTTC.

The chain has TRBV4-2 and TRBJ2-3; 7 bases agree with TRBD1. This CDR3 is built from 13 residues. The V gene's germline CDR1 is LGHNA and CDR2 YNFKEQ. Trimming at V came to 0 bases and at J to 9 bases, leaving 3 bases not matched to a gene. The CDR3 DNA is TGTGCCAGCAGCCAAGAGAACAGGGGCACGCAGTATTTT. Amino acids: CASSQENRGTQYF.

This rearrangement joins TRBV7-8 to TRBJ2-5, with 8 bases matching TRBD1. The germline V gene has CDR1 SGHVS and CDR2 FQNEAQ. Unmatched junction bases numbered 6, after V lost 4 bases and J lost 5 bases. This CDR3 comprises 14 residues. The CDR3 DNA is TGTGCCAGCAGCTGGGTCAGGGGGCTTGAGACCCAGTACTTC. Its protein is CASSWVRGLETQYF.

V usage is TRBV6-2 or TRBV6-3 and J usage is TRBJ2-7, with 8 bases aligning to TRBD2. Germline CDR1 reads MNHEY; CDR2 reads SVGEGT. With V trimmed by 6 bases and J by 4 bases, 5 bases remained unmatched. The CDR3 runs to 13 residues. CDR3 amino acids: CASRSGTSYEQYF. The CDR3 nucleotides are TGTGCCAGCAGGTCCGGGACTAGTTACGAGCAGTACTTC.

The chain employs TRBV19 and TRBJ1-2; the D gene is possibly TRBD1 (5 bases). Trimming took 0 bases from V and 5 from J, leaving 13 bases between them. Germline values: CDR1 LNHDA, CDR2 SQIVND (reference sequence). The CDR3 covers 15 residues. The CDR3 loop reads CASSIEVTGRYGYTF. In nucleotides, the CDR3 is TGTGCCAGTAGTATAGAGGTAACAGGAAGATATGGCTACACCTTC.

CDR3 in amino acids: CASKASGGYEQYF. The CDR3 region has the DNA TGCGCCAGCAAAGCTAGCGGAGGTTACGAGCAGTACTTC. The V and J genes are TRBV5-1 and TRBJ2-7, with 7 bases that match TRBD2. The CDR3 has 13 residues. V shed 6 bases and J 4 bases; nucleotides not matched to a gene: 7. Germline lookup yields CDR1 SGHRS and CDR2 YFSETQ. The whole variable domain, remainder taken from reference TRBV5-1 and TRBJ2-7, is KAGVTQTPRYLIKTRGQQVTLSCSPISGHRSVSWYQQTPGQGLQFLFEYFSETQRNKGNFPGRFSGRQFSNSRSEMNVSTLELGDSALYLCASKASGGYEQYFGPGTRLTVT.

This clonotype was seen more than once but under ten times. The rearrangement links TRBV9 to TRBJ2-4; the match to TRBD2 covers 11 bases. From germline, CDR1 is SGDLS and CDR2 YYNGEE. The trim removed 1 base at V and 13 bases at J, leaving 10 bases unmatched. The CDR3 runs to 15 residues. This CDR3 reads CASSVSTSGRLEQYF. The DNA for the CDR3 is TGTGCCAGCAGCGTAAGCACTAGCGGGAGACTAGAGCAGTACTTC.

This clonotype appeared a few times. The V call is TRBV6-5, the J call TRBJ2-7, with 9 bases that match TRBD2. The better agreement between TRBJ2-5 and the DNA end casts doubt on the J call. The CDR3 has 14 residues. Germline V gives CDR1 MNHEY, CDR2 SVGAGI. The CDR3 region is CASSYWREGETQYF. CDR3 in DNA: TGTGCCAGCAGTTACTGGCGGGAGGGAGAGACCCAGTACTTC.

The chain has TRBV29-1 and TRBJ2-1; D is undetermined. Trimming shortened V by 7 bases and J by 5 bases, and 6 bases separated the two germline ends. This CDR3 comprises 10 residues. From germline, CDR1 is SQVTM and CDR2 ANQGSEA. CDR3 DNA sequence: TGCAGCGATGGGCACAATGAGCAGTTCTTC. Translating it yields CSDGHNEQFF.

Only a few counts were recorded for this clonotype. This sequence joins TRBV20-1 and TRBJ2-3; 9 bases are shared with TRBD2. The CDR3 spans 15 residues. Germline lookup yields CDR1 DFQATT and CDR2 SNEGSKA (reference sequence). The V gene end was trimmed by 4 bases and the J gene end by 4 bases; junction bases not matched to a gene: 9. CDR3 bases: TGCAGTGCTAACCCGGGACTAGCTATTCCAGATACGCAGTATTTT. It specifies CSANPGLAIPDTQYF.

The chain is built from TRBV4-1 and TRBJ1-4, with TRBD1 as a possible D gene (5 bases). Germline assignment: CDR1 MGHRA and CDR2 YSYEKL. Trimming removed 2 bases from V and 5 bases from J, with 15 bases in between. CDR3 length equals 16 residues. CDR3 amino acids: CASSQSQPGPNEKLFF. CDR3 bases: TGCGCCAGCAGCCAATCGCAGCCAGGGCCAAATGAAAAACTGTTTTTT.

The chain carries TRBV6-5 and TRBJ2-7; either TRBD1 or TRBD2 may fit D (5 bases each). The J call is uncertain, as TRBJ2-5 better fits the DNA end. Germline V gene data show CDR1 as MNHEY and CDR2 as SVGAGI. The length of the CDR3 is 12 residues. The CDR3 region is CASSFGGKTQYF. The CDR3 coding sequence is TGTGCCAGCAGTTTTGGGGGAAAGACCCAGTACTTC.

This clonotype appeared a few times. The rearrangement joins TRBV24-1 to TRBJ2-1; TRBD2 matches 8 bases. The V gene's germline CDR1 is KGHDR and CDR2 SFDVKD. The CDR3 has 15 residues. Losses at the gene ends were 7 bases for V and 4 bases for J; bases not matched to a gene: 8. CDR3 in DNA: TGTGCCACCAGGGGGATGGGACTAGGGTACAATGAGCAGTTCTTC. This encodes CATRGMGLGYNEQFF.

This clonotype occurred a few times. The V gene is TRBV20-1, the J gene TRBJ1-6; D may be TRBD1 (6 bases). This CDR3 is built from 17 residues. Germline CDR1 DFQATT, CDR2 SNEGSKA (reference sequence). Trimming removed 0 bases from V and 7 bases from J, with 19 bases in between. The CDR3 DNA reads as TGCAGTGCTAGAGATCGGCCAGACGGACAGAAGAATTCACCCCTCCACTTT. As protein: CSARDRPDGQKNSPLHF.